A selection of T cell receptor beta chains follows, all from one sample in a study of blood T cell repertoires in COVID-19. The table came from immunoSEQ multiplex PCR; TCRdb's copy has only in-frame clones and leaves some out. The sample includes over 150,000 clones, 65% to 85% seen only once; the top ten take roughly 19%. Sample: peripheral blood. The receptors stem from an older woman who had recovered from COVID-19. Both conserved end residues are part of each CDR3. D genes are given only for firm matches. Not every row has a clone size; where given, it reads once, few, many or a size class.

j_gene: TRBJ1-5
d_gene: .
v_gene: TRBV5-1
abundance: .
CDR3nt: TGCGCCAGCAGCTTGGGGGGGGATCAGCCCCAGCATTTT
CDR3aa: CASSLGGDQPQHF

j_gene: TRBJ2-4
d_gene: .
v_gene: TRBV27
abundance: .
CDR3nt: TGTGCCAGCGCCCCAGGGATCTTAGACAACATTCAGTACTTC
CDR3aa: CASAPGILDNIQYF

j_gene: TRBJ2-7
d_gene: TRBD1
v_gene: TRBV28
abundance: .
CDR3nt: TGTGCCAGCAGTTCATACAGGGGGTCCCCCTACGAGCAGTACTTC
CDR3aa: CASSSYRGSPYEQYF

j_gene: TRBJ2-7
d_gene: TRBD2
v_gene: TRBV6-1
abundance: .
CDR3nt: TGTGCCAGCAGTGCCACTAGCGGGGGGGCCGGGTACGAGCAGTACTTC
CDR3aa: CASSATSGGAGYEQYF

j_gene: TRBJ1-2
d_gene: .
v_gene: TRBV5-4
abundance: .
CDR3nt: TGTGCCAGCAGCCCAGCCAGGGAGGCCAACTATGGCTACACCTTC
CDR3aa: CASSPAREANYGYTF

j_gene: TRBJ1-4
d_gene: .
v_gene: TRBV7-9
abundance: .
CDR3nt: TGTGCCAGCAGCCTCGGGGAGGGAAGTGCTAATGAAAAACTGTTTTTT
CDR3aa: CASSLGEGSANEKLFF

j_gene: TRBJ1-5
d_gene: .
v_gene: TRBV4-1
abundance: .
CDR3nt: TGCGCCAGCAGCCAGCCCGGAGGTTCGGATCAGCCCCAGCATTTT
CDR3aa: CASSQPGGSDQPQHF

j_gene: TRBJ2-4
d_gene: .
v_gene: TRBV5-6
abundance: few
CDR3nt: TGTGCCAGCAGCACCGAGGGGGTGCCAGGGAGAGCCAAAAACATTCAGTACTTC
CDR3aa: CASSTEGVPGRAKNIQYF

j_gene: TRBJ2-6
d_gene: .
v_gene: TRBV9
abundance: few
CDR3nt: TGTGCCAGCAGCCCGACTCCTGGGGCCAACGTCCTGACTTTC
CDR3aa: CASSPTPGANVLTF

j_gene: TRBJ1-6
d_gene: .
v_gene: TRBV5-4
abundance: .
CDR3nt: TGTGCCAGCAGCTCCAACCGCATGACGACACCTAATTCACCCCTCCACTTT
CDR3aa: CASSSNRMTTPNSPLHF

j_gene: TRBJ1-2
d_gene: .
v_gene: TRBV5-1
abundance: .
CDR3nt: TGCGCCAGCAGCATGGACAGCCAGGAAGGTGGCTACACCTTC
CDR3aa: CASSMDSQEGGYTF

j_gene: TRBJ1-2
d_gene: .
v_gene: TRBV2
abundance: .
CDR3nt: TGTGCCAGCAGGCAGGGTTCGGGCTATGGCTACACCTTC
CDR3aa: CASRQGSGYGYTF

j_gene: TRBJ2-5
d_gene: .
v_gene: TRBV19
abundance: .
CDR3nt: TGTGCCAGTAGTACAAGACAGACCATCCAAGAGACCCAGTACTTC
CDR3aa: CASSTRQTIQETQYF

j_gene: TRBJ1-1
d_gene: .
v_gene: TRBV7-3
abundance: .
CDR3nt: TGTGCCAGCAGCTTAGTCGGGGGTCACACTGAAGCTTTCTTT
CDR3aa: CASSLVGGHTEAFF

j_gene: TRBJ1-3
d_gene: TRBD1
v_gene: TRBV7-6
abundance: .
CDR3nt: TGTGCCAGCAGCCCAACAGGGGGCGGGGGAAACACCATATATTTT
CDR3aa: CASSPTGGGGNTIYF

j_gene: TRBJ2-7
d_gene: TRBD2
v_gene: TRBV20-1
abundance: .
CDR3nt: TGCAGTGCTAGTGCGGGGGTAGGGTACGAGCAGTACTTC
CDR3aa: CSASAGVGYEQYF

j_gene: TRBJ2-7
d_gene: .
v_gene: TRBV12-3/TRBV12-4
abundance: .
CDR3nt: TGTGCCAGCAGTTCCAGAGGCGAGCAGTACTTC
CDR3aa: CASSSRGEQYF

j_gene: TRBJ1-5
d_gene: TRBD1
v_gene: TRBV27
abundance: many
CDR3nt: TGTGCCAGCCAGGGGGTGGGGAGCAATCAGCCCCAGCATTTT
CDR3aa: CASQGVGSNQPQHF

j_gene: TRBJ2-3
d_gene: .
v_gene: TRBV18
abundance: .
CDR3nt: TGTGCCAGCTCACCGAGTGGGCTCTCGGCCGATACGCAGTATTTT
CDR3aa: CASSPSGLSADTQYF

j_gene: TRBJ2-3
d_gene: .
v_gene: TRBV10-1
abundance: .
CDR3nt: TGCGCCAGCAGTGACCCCCGTCGCGGGGGCACAGATACGCAGTATTTT
CDR3aa: CASSDPRRGGTDTQYF

j_gene: TRBJ2-7
d_gene: .
v_gene: TRBV19
abundance: few
CDR3nt: TGTGCCAGTAGTATTGAGACTACGGGCGAGCAGTACTTC
CDR3aa: CASSIETTGEQYF

j_gene: TRBJ1-6
d_gene: .
v_gene: TRBV5-1
abundance: .
CDR3nt: TGCGCCAGCAGCTTGGCGGACTTTGAGTCACCCCTCCACTTT
CDR3aa: CASSLADFESPLHF

j_gene: TRBJ2-1
d_gene: TRBD1
v_gene: TRBV19
abundance: once
CDR3nt: TGTGCCAGTAGTATGGTCCGGGGACAGGGAGGCAATGAGCAGTTCTTC
CDR3aa: CASSMVRGQGGNEQFF

j_gene: TRBJ1-2
d_gene: .
v_gene: TRBV19
abundance: few
CDR3nt: TGTGCCAGTACCCCACAGGGAACCTATGGCTACACCTTC
CDR3aa: CASTPQGTYGYTF

j_gene: TRBJ2-2
d_gene: .
v_gene: TRBV28
abundance: few
CDR3nt: TGTGCCAGCAGGAAGCGTCCCGGGGAGCTGTTTTTT
CDR3aa: CASRKRPGELFF

j_gene: TRBJ2-3
d_gene: .
v_gene: TRBV24-1
abundance: .
CDR3nt: TGTGCCACCAGTGGGGGCCGAAGTGGGGATACGCAGTATTTT
CDR3aa: CATSGGRSGDTQYF

j_gene: TRBJ2-7
d_gene: TRBD1
v_gene: TRBV6-5
abundance: few
CDR3nt: TGTGCCAGCAGGGACACAGGGGTTAGAAAGCAGTACTTC
CDR3aa: CASRDTGVRKQYF

j_gene: TRBJ1-1
d_gene: .
v_gene: TRBV10-3
abundance: .
CDR3nt: TGTGCCATCGGGACGGATGGGGGCCGCTTCTGGCCGAACACTGAAGCTTTCTTT
CDR3aa: CAIGTDGGRFWPNTEAFF

j_gene: TRBJ1-1
d_gene: TRBD1
v_gene: TRBV18
abundance: .
CDR3nt: TGTGCCAGCTCGGTCCGGGACAGCTCTAGGGGAGCTTTCTTT
CDR3aa: CASSVRDSSRGAFF

j_gene: TRBJ1-5
d_gene: TRBD1
v_gene: TRBV5-5
abundance: .
CDR3nt: TGTGCCAGCAGGATGGACAGGGAGATGGAGCCCCAGCATTTT
CDR3aa: CASRMDREMEPQHF

j_gene: TRBJ2-1
d_gene: TRBD2
v_gene: TRBV7-2
abundance: .
CDR3nt: TGTGCCAGCAGCCAACTAGCGGGGGGGGTCAATGAGCAGTTCTTC
CDR3aa: CASSQLAGGVNEQFF

j_gene: TRBJ2-7
d_gene: TRBD1
v_gene: TRBV28
abundance: .
CDR3nt: TGTGCCACCCTGACAGGGAGCTCCTACGAGCAGTACTTC
CDR3aa: CATLTGSSYEQYF

j_gene: TRBJ1-1
d_gene: .
v_gene: TRBV6-5
abundance: .
CDR3nt: TGTGCCAGCAGTCAGGGGAGAGGGAGTGAAGCTTTCTTT
CDR3aa: CASSQGRGSEAFF

j_gene: TRBJ2-7
d_gene: .
v_gene: TRBV18
abundance: .
CDR3nt: TGTGCCAGCTCTCCCCCGGCGGGGGCGACCGGAGCCAGGAAGCAGTACTTC
CDR3aa: CASSPPAGATGARKQYF

j_gene: TRBJ1-1
d_gene: TRBD1
v_gene: TRBV6-6
abundance: .
CDR3nt: TGTGCCAGCAGTTACTCTTCAGGGGGCAGTACTGAAGCTTTCTTT
CDR3aa: CASSYSSGGSTEAFF

j_gene: TRBJ1-5
d_gene: .
v_gene: TRBV3-1/TRBV3-2
abundance: .
CDR3nt: TGTGCCAGCAGCCAACGGCAGGGGCCCCAGCATTTT
CDR3aa: CASSQRQGPQHF

j_gene: TRBJ2-7
d_gene: TRBD1
v_gene: TRBV5-1
abundance: .
CDR3nt: TGCGCCAGCAGACGGGTACAGGGGGTCTACGAGCAGTACTTC
CDR3aa: CASRRVQGVYEQYF

j_gene: TRBJ2-4
d_gene: TRBD1
v_gene: TRBV3-1/TRBV3-2
abundance: .
CDR3nt: TGTGCCAGCAGTTGGCCAGGGGGAAACATTCAGTACTTC
CDR3aa: CASSWPGGNIQYF

j_gene: TRBJ2-5
d_gene: .
v_gene: TRBV2
abundance: .
CDR3nt: TGTGCCAGCAGACCTTCCGCCGGGGAGAAAAAAGAGACCCAGTACTTC
CDR3aa: CASRPSAGEKKETQYF

j_gene: TRBJ1-2
d_gene: TRBD1
v_gene: TRBV9
abundance: once
CDR3nt: TGTGCCAGCAGCGTAGGGTGGAGGGGGCTCGGCGGCTACACCTTC
CDR3aa: CASSVGWRGLGGYTF

j_gene: TRBJ1-2
d_gene: .
v_gene: TRBV7-9
abundance: .
CDR3nt: TGTGCCAGCAGCTTAGCTTCGGGGGGCTATCCCTATGGCTACACCTTC
CDR3aa: CASSLASGGYPYGYTF

j_gene: TRBJ1-2
d_gene: .
v_gene: TRBV2
abundance: few
CDR3nt: TGTGCCAGCCCCGAGGGCAGGGGAGACTATGGCTACACCTTC
CDR3aa: CASPEGRGDYGYTF

j_gene: TRBJ2-7
d_gene: TRBD1
v_gene: TRBV19
abundance: .
CDR3nt: TGTGCCAGTAGTATCCGAGACAGGGCCTACGAGCAGTACTTC
CDR3aa: CASSIRDRAYEQYF

j_gene: TRBJ1-5
d_gene: .
v_gene: TRBV6-2/TRBV6-3
abundance: once
CDR3nt: TGTGCCAGCAGTTCCGGCGCACTAGGGCATTTT
CDR3aa: CASSSGALGHF

j_gene: TRBJ1-4
d_gene: .
v_gene: TRBV3-1/TRBV3-2
abundance: .
CDR3nt: TGTGCCAGCAGTCCTTCCAGGGGCTCTGGAGAAAAACTGTTTTTT
CDR3aa: CASSPSRGSGEKLFF

j_gene: TRBJ1-4
d_gene: .
v_gene: TRBV2
abundance: .
CDR3nt: TGTGCCAGCACGGGGGAGGTTGAAAAACTGTTTTTT
CDR3aa: CASTGEVEKLFF

j_gene: TRBJ2-3
d_gene: TRBD2
v_gene: TRBV28
abundance: once
CDR3nt: TGTGCCAGCTCCTCTAGCGGGAGAGGGGACTACACAGATACGCAGTATTTT
CDR3aa: CASSSSGRGDYTDTQYF

j_gene: TRBJ1-2
d_gene: TRBD1
v_gene: TRBV6-5
abundance: .
CDR3nt: TGTGCCAGCACCCGACAGGGAGACTATGGCTACACCTTC
CDR3aa: CASTRQGDYGYTF

j_gene: TRBJ2-5
d_gene: TRBD2
v_gene: TRBV27
abundance: .
CDR3nt: TGTGCCAGCCGGCGGGGGGAACAAGAGACCCAGTACTTC
CDR3aa: CASRRGEQETQYF

j_gene: TRBJ2-5
d_gene: .
v_gene: TRBV5-4
abundance: .
CDR3nt: TGTGCCAGCAGCTTGGTTGGCGGGACCAGCCAAGAGACCCAGTACTTC
CDR3aa: CASSLVGGTSQETQYF

j_gene: TRBJ2-7
d_gene: TRBD2
v_gene: TRBV6-2/TRBV6-3
abundance: few
CDR3nt: TGTGCCAGCAGTTACTCGGTCCGGGGGGGGTCCTACGAGCAGTACTTC
CDR3aa: CASSYSVRGGSYEQYF

j_gene: TRBJ2-2
d_gene: TRBD1
v_gene: TRBV12-5
abundance: many
CDR3nt: TGTGCTAGTGGTTTGGTAACAGGGGGCGTCACCGGGGAGCTGTTTTTT
CDR3aa: CASGLVTGGVTGELFF

j_gene: TRBJ1-4
d_gene: .
v_gene: TRBV27
abundance: .
CDR3nt: TGTGCCAGCACCACGGGACACTTTGGGGAAAAACTGTTTTTT
CDR3aa: CASTTGHFGEKLFF

j_gene: TRBJ1-2
d_gene: TRBD1
v_gene: TRBV6-5
abundance: .
CDR3nt: TGTGCCAGCCGGACAGGGGCGGGCTATGGCTACACCTTC
CDR3aa: CASRTGAGYGYTF

j_gene: TRBJ2-6
d_gene: TRBD1
v_gene: TRBV7-3
abundance: .
CDR3nt: TGTGCCAGCAGCTTAACGGACAGGGCGTCGGGGGCCAACGTCCTGACTTTC
CDR3aa: CASSLTDRASGANVLTF

j_gene: TRBJ1-1
d_gene: .
v_gene: TRBV6-1
abundance: few
CDR3nt: TGTGCCAGCAGTGATCCCGGGAGGACTGAAGCTTTCTTT
CDR3aa: CASSDPGRTEAFF

j_gene: TRBJ2-5
d_gene: TRBD2
v_gene: TRBV9
abundance: .
CDR3nt: TGTGCCAGCAGCGCAGGGACTAGCGGGAGGAGTTGGGAGACCCAGTACTTC
CDR3aa: CASSAGTSGRSWETQYF